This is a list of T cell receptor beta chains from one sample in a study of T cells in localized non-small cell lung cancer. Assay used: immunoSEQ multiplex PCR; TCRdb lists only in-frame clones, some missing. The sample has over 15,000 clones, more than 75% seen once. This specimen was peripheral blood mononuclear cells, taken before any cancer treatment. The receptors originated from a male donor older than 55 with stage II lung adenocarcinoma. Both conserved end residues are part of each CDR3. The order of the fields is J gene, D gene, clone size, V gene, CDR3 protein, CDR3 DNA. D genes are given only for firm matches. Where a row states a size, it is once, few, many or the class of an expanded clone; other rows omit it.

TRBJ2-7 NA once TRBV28 CASSTRLEQYF TGTGCCAGCAGTACACGGCTCGAGCAGTACTTC
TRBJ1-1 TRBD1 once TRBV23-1 CASSPGGTAGLDTEAFF TGCGCCAGCAGTCCAGGGGGGACCGCGGGGCTGGACACTGAAGCTTTCTTT
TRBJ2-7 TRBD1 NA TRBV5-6 CASSIGQGRYEQYF TGTGCCAGCAGCATAGGACAGGGCCGCTACGAGCAGTACTTC
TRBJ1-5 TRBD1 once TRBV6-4 CASSDSGKDREGECNQPQHF TGTGCCAGCAGTGACTCAGGTAAGGACAGGGAGGGTGAGTGCAATCAGCCCCAGCATTTT
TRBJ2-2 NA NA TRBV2 CASSVQGMSTGELFF TGTGCCAGCAGTGTACAGGGAATGAGCACCGGGGAGCTGTTTTTT
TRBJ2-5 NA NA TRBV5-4 CASSLGLGGETQYF TGTGCCAGCAGCTTGGGGCTGGGCGGGGAGACCCAGTACTTC
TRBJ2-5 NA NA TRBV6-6 CASSYSGRQETQYF TGTGCCAGCAGTTACTCGGGTCGTCAAGAGACCCAGTACTTC
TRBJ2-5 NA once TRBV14 CASSQGQQETQYF TGTGCCAGCAGCCAAGGACAGCAAGAGACCCAGTACTTC
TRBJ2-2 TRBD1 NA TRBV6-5 CAIQGEGTGELFF TGTGCCATCCAGGGGGAAGGGACCGGGGAGCTGTTTTTT
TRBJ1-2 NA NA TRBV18 CASSPDGTNGYTF TGTGCCAGCTCACCAGACGGGACCAATGGCTACACCTTC
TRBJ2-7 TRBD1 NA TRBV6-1 CASSELDRGPTYEQYF TGTGCCAGCAGTGAATTGGACAGGGGACCCACCTACGAGCAGTACTTC
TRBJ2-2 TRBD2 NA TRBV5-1 CASSSSGLAYSGELFF TGCGCCAGCAGCAGTTCGGGACTAGCCTATTCCGGGGAGCTGTTTTTT
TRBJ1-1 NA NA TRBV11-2 CASSFGQNTEAFF TGTGCCAGCAGCTTCGGACAGAACACTGAAGCTTTCTTT
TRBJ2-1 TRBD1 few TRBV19 CASSPRLQGANEQFF TGTGCCAGTAGTCCACGATTACAGGGGGCGAATGAGCAGTTCTTC
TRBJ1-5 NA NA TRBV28 CASTYRGRISAGILNQPQHF TGTGCCAGCACCTACCGGGGGAGGATTTCGGCCGGTATTCTCAATCAGCCCCAGCATTTT
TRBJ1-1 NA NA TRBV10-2 CASRDGGTEAFF TGCGCCAGCCGTGACGGAGGCACTGAAGCTTTCTTT
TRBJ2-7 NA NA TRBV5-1 CASSLDGTYEQYF TGCGCCAGCAGCTTGGACGGAACCTACGAGCAGTACTTC
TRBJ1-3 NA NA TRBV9 CASSAGAVSPSGNTIYF TGTGCCAGCAGCGCAGGAGCGGTTTCCCCCTCTGGAAACACCATATATTTT
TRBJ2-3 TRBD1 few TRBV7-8 CASSVRQGRTDTQYF TGTGCCAGCAGCGTCCGACAGGGGAGGACAGATACGCAGTATTTT
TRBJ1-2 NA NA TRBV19 CATWDIHGYTF TGTGCCACATGGGACATTCATGGCTACACCTTC
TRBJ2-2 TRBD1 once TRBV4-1 CASSHAGQGAGELFF TGCGCCAGCAGCCACGCCGGACAGGGGGCCGGGGAGCTGTTTTTT
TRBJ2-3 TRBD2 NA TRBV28 CASSLPGLAGGTDTQYF TGTGCCAGCAGCCTCCCGGGACTAGCGGGGGGCACAGATACGCAGTATTTT
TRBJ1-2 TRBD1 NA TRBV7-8 CASSQGGDRYGYTF TGTGCCAGCAGCCAGGGGGGGGACAGATATGGCTACACCTTC
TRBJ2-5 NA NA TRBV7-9 CASSLERTHNQETQYF TGTGCCAGCAGCTTAGAGAGGACACACAACCAAGAGACCCAGTACTTC
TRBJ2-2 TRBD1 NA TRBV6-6 CASSSGQGTGELFF TGTGCCAGCAGTTCGGGACAGGGCACCGGGGAGCTGTTTTTT
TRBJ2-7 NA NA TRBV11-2 CASGQGGPSLGF TGTGCCAGCGGCCAGGGGGGGCCCTCACTGGGCTTC
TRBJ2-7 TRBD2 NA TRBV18 CASSPFTTSGSDEQYF TGTGCCAGCTCACCCTTTACAACTAGCGGGAGCGACGAGCAGTACTTC
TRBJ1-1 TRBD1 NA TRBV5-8 CASSFRDRASTEAFF TGTGCCAGCAGCTTCCGGGACAGGGCGAGCACTGAAGCTTTCTTT
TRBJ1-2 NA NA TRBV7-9 CASSLGTYGYTF TGTGCCAGCAGTCTAGGGACCTATGGCTACACCTTC
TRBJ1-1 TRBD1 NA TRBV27 CASSSTGTGALGTEAFF TGTGCCAGCAGTTCCACCGGGACAGGGGCGCTTGGCACTGAAGCTTTCTTT
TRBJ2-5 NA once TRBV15 CATSRDTFRAQNQETQYF TGTGCCACCAGCAGAGATACATTCAGGGCTCAAAACCAAGAGACCCAGTACTTC
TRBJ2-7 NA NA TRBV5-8 CASSPGGSGARNEQYF TGTGCCAGCAGCCCCGGGGGATCGGGGGCTCGGAACGAGCAGTACTTC
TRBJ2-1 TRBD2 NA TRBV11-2 CASSLRTGTSAYNEQFF TGTGCCAGCAGCTTACGTACCGGGACTAGCGCATACAATGAGCAGTTCTTC
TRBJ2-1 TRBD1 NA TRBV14 CASSQEGDRFPSSYNEQFF TGTGCCAGCAGCCAAGAGGGGGACAGGTTCCCTAGCTCCTACAATGAGCAGTTCTTC
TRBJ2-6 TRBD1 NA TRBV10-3 CAISELTGPNVLTF TGTGCCATCAGTGAATTGACAGGGCCCAACGTCCTGACTTTC
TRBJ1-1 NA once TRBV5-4 CASSLSRVTAEAFF TGTGCCAGCAGCTTGTCGCGGGTGACCGCTGAAGCTTTCTTT
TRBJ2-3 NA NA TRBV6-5 CASGQPSTDTQYF TGTGCCAGCGGACAGCCATCCACAGATACGCAGTATTTT
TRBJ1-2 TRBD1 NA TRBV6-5 CASSSPRDSAYGYTF TGTGCCAGCAGTTCACCTAGGGACAGCGCCTATGGCTACACCTTC
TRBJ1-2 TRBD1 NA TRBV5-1 CASSPSGGDRGYGYTF TGCGCCAGCAGCCCGTCGGGGGGGGACAGGGGATATGGCTACACCTTC
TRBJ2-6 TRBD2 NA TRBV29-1 CSVLAGVAGANVLTF TGCAGCGTTCTAGCGGGAGTTGCTGGGGCCAACGTCCTGACTTTC
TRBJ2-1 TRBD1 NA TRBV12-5 CASGLVRGRRQGANNEQFF TGTGCTAGTGGTTTGGTAAGAGGTAGGAGGCAGGGGGCGAACAATGAGCAGTTCTTC